This T cell receptor beta chain was captured by sequencing in a study of cytomegalovirus exposure and HLA in healthy donors (dated by TCRdb to 2016 to 2017). General notes on the study: According to an earlier analysis of a few hundred of the donors, 150 million to 200 million T cells yielded 117 million unique TCR beta sequences and 250 to 350 Gb of sequence data. An early release that covered about 640 HLA-typed donors contained 250 to 350 gigabases of sequencing data and tens of millions of unique TCR sequences. Among the roughly 380 genotyped donors, approximately 77% belonged to the genetic ancestry cluster associated with self-reported Caucasian donors. The study was designed to test whether signatures of past pathogen exposure could be identified by cataloging public T cell receptors. The T cell repertoires of around 670 subjects were profiled by immunosequencing and related to cytomegalovirus serostatus. Along with the approximately 700-subject first cohort, a separate validation cohort of over a hundred different subjects was used. The study combined high-throughput TCR immunosequencing, statistical association of individual TCRs with disease status, and machine learning to predict cytomegalovirus infection status. In a later analysis, previously published TCR beta repertoires from several hundred donors were re-analyzed and high-resolution HLA genotyping was added so that TCR occurrence patterns could be studied. Rather than drawing on any new phenotypic data, the later analysis identified candidate immune exposures from TCR beta sequences and the way those sequences occurred across donors. To decide whether each TCR beta V gene segment behaved as functional or pseudogenic, an earlier analysis of some 570 of the donors relied on high-throughput TCR beta sequencing. Donor age, sex, ethnicity and CMV serostatus were collected together with the repertoire data. A later genetic analysis used genome-wide SNP genotypes for about 55% of the 666 donors, treating that subset as a discovery cohort. Every repertoire in the discovery cohort had been generated on one and the same sequencing platform. Both class I and class II loci were covered by HLA typing, at four-digit resolution. The number of typed donors differed by locus: roughly 620-640 for A, B, C, DRB1 and DQB1; some 500 for DQA1; some 590 for DPA1; and about 450 for DPB1. About 5 DR-DQ haplotypes were handled as single units for association and clustering, since linkage in the cohort was strong. Among about 360 genotyped donors of the cohort, an average of 235,054 unique TCR beta nucleotide sequences were sequenced per donor, roughly 20% of them non-productive. General conclusions and limits of the study: Compared with equally common non-associated chains, HLA-associated TCR beta chains in a later analysis were more clonally expanded and had lower generation probabilities. The only immune exposure information available for the cohort was CMV serostatus. A total of 150 or so TCR beta chains were listed by the study as associated with cytomegalovirus. According to a later analysis, parvovirus B19, influenza, CMV and Epstein-Barr virus appeared linked to several top co-occurrence clusters. An association between a missense DCLRE1C variant and V-gene and J-gene trimming of TCR beta chains was found in a later genetic analysis and replicated in an independent cohort. Correlated functional status among segregating V segments might be attributable to linkage disequilibrium, but an unknown experimental factor could not be ruled out. A later analysis found that TCR association rates varied across HLA loci, with DRB1 alleles showing the most associated TCRs and HLA-C alleles the fewest. A further reported finding was that TCR beta sequences accurately predicted the HLA-A and HLA-B alleles for most subjects in the first cohort. Because some donors lacked HLA typing at each locus, the association tests relied only on the typed subset. The classifier was reported to diagnose cytomegalovirus status with high specificity and sensitivity in both the original cohort and the validation cohort. In a later genetic analysis, fewer N-insertions in productive TCRs were reported among donors in an Asian-associated ancestry cluster than the roughly 700-donor mean. Three of the identified cytomegalovirus-associated TCR beta chains were confirmed in vitro to be specific for cytomegalovirus antigens. Because counts were too low, seventeen rarely observed V segments, including chromosome 9 orphons, were left out of the earlier analysis of 500 to 650 of the donors. A cluster of highly shared sequence variants was judged likely to be a technical artifact of the sequencing pipeline. The authors suggested that the approach could potentially be extended to other disease states and immunological phenotypes. At a false discovery rate of 0.05, a later analysis linked some 18,000 TCR beta sequences to specific HLA alleles. This cohort had only TCR beta chains sequenced, and the lack of alpha or paired-chain data limited which features could be detected. Roughly uniform sequencing depth across donors was assumed in presence/absence analyses, although this assumption may not hold. Most CMV-associated TCR beta chains appeared to be HLA-restricted in a later analysis, and the HLA associations seemed to be driven largely by CMV exposure. Broadly in line with IMGT annotations, most TCR beta V segments showed up in productive rearrangements about 87% or about 30% of the time in an earlier analysis of some 590 of the donors. Some IMGT-functional V segments, including TRBV6-2 and TRBV6-3, could not be told apart with the 87-base-pair reads, so those segments were excluded. Across donors, most TCR sequences were observed very rarely, whereas some public TCRs were present in many individuals. When HLA alleles, especially DR and DQ, strongly co-occurred, TCR associations were difficult to assign to individual alleles.

A remark on this clone: Its cognate antigen has yet to be identified. Base qualities are not provided; no much larger clone lies one nucleotide away.

Receptors were amplified or captured by the immunoSEQ multiplex PCR assay. For the multiplex PCR, a mixture combining 60 forward primers for TCR Vbeta segments and 13 reverse primers for TCR Jbeta segments was used. Amplification of the CDR3 region of rearranged TCR beta genes was performed with a multiplex PCR assay on genomic DNA. Amplified TCR beta libraries were sequenced as 87-base-pair reads on the Illumina HiSeq System. The source study handled its data this way. A later analysis counted about 82 million unique TCR beta chains across the 666 repertoires, and some 11 million of these chains were shared by at least two donors. A nearest-neighbor algorithm error-corrected the raw reads and collapsed the reads into unique sequences, merging closely related sequences to remove PCR and sequencing errors. V, D and J gene segments were assigned by aligning CDR3 sequences to IMGT reference sequences. For a sequence to be retained, a match of at least six nucleotides was required to both a V gene segment and a J gene segment. A rearrangement was called productive if the CDR3 had no stop codons and remained in frame with V and J, and every other rearrangement was called non-productive. CDR3 was defined according to IMGT convention as the region running from the second conserved V-encoded cysteine to the conserved J-encoded phenylalanine. In an earlier analysis of approximately 500 of the donors, sequences lacking an unambiguous match to a single V gene segment were excluded. An earlier analysis of fewer than 650 of the donors classified V segments as functional when productive rearrangements were above 56.7% and as segregating when the standard deviation between donors was above 5%. A statistical classification framework was built to diagnose cytomegalovirus status from the catalog of TCR beta chain sequences. In a later analysis, TCR nucleotide sequences were compared against IMGT/GENE-DB human TR gene sequences so that V and J genes could be assigned. A later analysis assigned CDR3 sequences and most-parsimonious VDJ recombination scenarios with the TCRdist pipeline. In a later analysis, every TCR beta chain was defined by the combination of its CDR3 amino acid sequence and its V-gene family, and reads without a unique V-gene family were dropped. A later analysis removed several hundred highly shared, low-generation-probability nucleotide sequences to deal with suspected cross-contamination and a sequencing artifact. A later analysis calculated a clonal expansion index for each public chain from normalized within-repertoire ranks of inferred template counts. In a later analysis, generation probabilities were computed using a VDJ recombination model fitted to out-of-frame rearrangements, and the results were checked against IGoR. In a later analysis, hypergeometric tests were used to score TCR-TCR, TCR-HLA and TCR-CMV co-occurrence, with a repertoire-size bias correction applied to TCR pairs. To estimate false discovery rates, a later analysis permuted the HLA or CMV assignments 20 times. In a later analysis, co-occurring TCRs were grouped with DBSCAN, and TCRdist sequence similarity was added when clustering was performed within HLA-allele-positive subsets. Repertoires with fewer than 30,000 or more than 120,000 public chains were left out of co-occurrence clustering, as were five repertoires with anomalous nucleotide sharing. The clones in this table, taken by TCRdb from immuneACCESS, are in-frame only. Not every clone is retained; where verified, under half of the shortfall comes from an unresolved V gene, and the cause of the rest is unknown. Clone size and V and J calls were adopted from that table, with D and trimming inferred from the DNA. The table for this sample lists 110,000 to 150,000 clones; more than 75% of them were counted only once. The top ten clonotypes cover under 4.5% of the sample.

The cohort consisted of 650 to 700 healthy bone marrow donors. All cohort members were sampled while nominally healthy, although unrecorded immune exposures were likely present. The donor was CMV seronegative and belonged to the group of 350 or so seronegative cohort members. A peripheral blood sample was provided by each donor, and peripheral blood mononuclear cells were used for TCR beta sequencing. Genomic DNA was extracted from the blood cell samples with the Qiagen DNeasy Blood Extraction Kit. Unmatched junction bases come to 9, with V trimmed by 4 bases and J by 4 bases. The CDR1 and CDR2 encoded by the germline V gene (reference sequence) are SEHNR and FQNEAQ. The CDR3 has 16 amino acids, counting the end cysteine and phenylalanine. Only CDR3 DNA remains: 48 bases, in frame from the first base.

The chain is assembled from TRBV7-9 and TRBJ2-7, and TRBD2 aligns with 11 junction nucleotides. This sequence originates from a man aged 18 to 29 in good health and CMV-seronegative. Sequencing input: PBMCs. The CDR3 protein is CASSSEIAGGQYEQYF. The DNA reads as follows: TGTGCCAGCAGCTCCGAGATAGCGGGAGGGCAATACGAGCAGTACTTC.